This T cell receptor beta chain was sequenced during a study of PD-1 blockade in classical Hodgkin lymphoma. Note on this clone: Antigen specificity is unknown.

Libraries were prepared by immunoSEQ multiplex PCR; TCRdb keeps only in-frame clonotypes and omits some of them. Among some 86,000 clones, about nine tenths were seen once, and the ten largest hold roughly 3%. As to time point: cycle 4 day 1 (C4D1), after five to seven weeks of nivolumab. Autologous stem cell transplantation was followed by relapse in every patient, and brentuximab vedotin exposure varied. V lost 4 bases to trimming and J lost 5 bases; unmatched junction nucleotides: 6. CDR3 length: 14 residues. CDR1 MDHEN and CDR2 SYDVKM come from the germline V gene. Overall study findings and caveats: Compared with healthy donors, newly diagnosed patients reportedly showed lower baseline TCR diversity. The diversity seen at baseline in complete responders resembled that of newly diagnosed patients.

This chain uses TRBV28 with TRBJ1-2; TRBD1 matches 8 bases. This receptor was taken from a human donor with classical Hodgkin lymphoma. Specimen: peripheral blood mononuclear cells (PBMCs), collected before the fourth cycle of nivolumab. The CDR3 bases are TGTGCCAGCAGTTACAGGGGGTTAGGATATGGCTACACCTTC. This encodes CASSYRGLGYGYTF.